This T cell receptor (beta chain) was documented in a study of shared clonotypes between healthy human individuals. The study's findings and limits: Although depth was large, rarefaction showed that sequencing of the sorted subsets was incomplete. Naive CD4 clonotypes were shared across a handful of donors at roughly 5.3%. Only blood underwent sampling, and tissue repertoires likely differ.

The sample holds a few counts of this clone. Its antigen is unknown. Germline V gene sequence: CDR1 MNHEY, CDR2 SMNVEV (reference sequence). There are 14 residues in the CDR3. V was clipped by 4 bases and J by 4 bases, with 13 bases between them. Original methodology: Filtering differed since immunoSEQ provided only junctions, with no quality scores. Repertoires were generated with immunoSEQ multiplex PCR, while TCRdb's copy carries only in-frame clones and drops some. The V and J calls and clone size are taken from that table; D and trimming were inferred from the DNA. The repertoire holds some 120,000 clones, with more than 65% as singletons.

The TCR originated in a woman aged 25 to 39 in good health. The gene calls are TRBV27 and TRBJ2-5, with D perhaps TRBD1 or TRBD2 (5 bases each). Sequencing was performed on memory CD8+ T cells sorted from blood. Subset of the sample: CD45RO+ cells pooled with CCR7-negative TemRA cells. The CDR3 DNA reads as TGTGCCAGCAGTTACGGGACCACCGGAGAGACCCAGTACTTC. This encodes CASSYGTTGETQYF.